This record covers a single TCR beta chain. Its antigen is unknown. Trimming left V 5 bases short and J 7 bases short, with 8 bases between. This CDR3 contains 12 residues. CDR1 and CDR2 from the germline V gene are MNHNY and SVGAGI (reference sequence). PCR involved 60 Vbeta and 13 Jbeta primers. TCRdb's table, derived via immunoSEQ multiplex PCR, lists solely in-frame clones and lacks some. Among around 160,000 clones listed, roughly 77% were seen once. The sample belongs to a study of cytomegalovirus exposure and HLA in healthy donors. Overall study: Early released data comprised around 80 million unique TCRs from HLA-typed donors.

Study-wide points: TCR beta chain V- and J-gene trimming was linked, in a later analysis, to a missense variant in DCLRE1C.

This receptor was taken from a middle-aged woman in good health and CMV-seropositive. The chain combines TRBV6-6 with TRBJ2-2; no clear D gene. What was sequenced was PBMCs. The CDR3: CASSPSHGELFF. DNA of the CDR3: TGTGCCAGCAGTCCCAGTCACGGGGAGCTGTTTTTT.